These T cell receptor beta chains were read from a single sample in a study of T cell responses to AZD1222 COVID-19 vaccine. This table comes from immunoSEQ multiplex PCR, and its TCRdb copy is limited to in-frame clones, with some not included. This repertoire shows 150,000 to 170,000 clones, 90% found once; its top ten account for 18%. Here the sequenced sample was peripheral blood, taken on day 0 of AZD1222 vaccination. All receptors derive from an adult in good health. The CDR3 runs from the conserved cysteine through the conserved F or W. A D gene is named only where the DNA matches it firmly. Clone size is stated in some rows and not others, as once, few, many or a class when expanded.

>13|.|.|TRBJ1-2|TRBV6-1
CASSEQGLDGYTF
TGTGCCAGCAGTGAACAGGGGTTGGATGGCTACACCTTC
>14|TRBD1|.|TRBJ2-3|TRBV10-3
CAIGGTGFLDTQYF
TGTGCCATCGGGGGGACAGGGTTTCTCGATACGCAGTATTTT
>14|.|.|TRBJ1-1|TRBV7-2
CASSPVIGGTEAFF
TGTGCCAGCAGCCCAGTCATAGGAGGGACTGAAGCTTTCTTT
>15|.|once|TRBJ1-5|TRBV4-1
CASSQVPQGNQPQHF
TGCGCCAGCAGCCAAGTTCCACAGGGAAATCAGCCCCAGCATTTT
>14|.|.|TRBJ2-5|TRBV2
CASSDYSIQETQYF
TGTGCCAGCAGTGACTACAGCATCCAAGAGACCCAGTACTTC
>13|TRBD1|.|TRBJ1-1|TRBV7-3
CASSAGTGGEAFF
TGTGCCAGCAGCGCCGGGACAGGGGGTGAAGCTTTCTTT
>14|TRBD2|once|TRBJ2-5|TRBV5-4
CASSLGRAQETQYF
TGTGCCAGCAGCTTAGGGAGGGCCCAAGAGACCCAGTACTTC
>13|.|.|TRBJ2-7|TRBV11-3
CASSIQQGYEQYF
TGTGCCAGCAGCATACAACAGGGTTACGAGCAGTACTTC
>13|.|.|TRBJ2-5|TRBV18
CASSPPSFETQYF
TGTGCCAGCTCACCTCCATCCTTCGAGACCCAGTACTTC
>15|.|.|TRBJ1-5|TRBV10-3
CAISESRARARPQHF
TGTGCCATCAGTGAGTCAAGGGCCCGGGCCCGGCCCCAGCATTTT
>16|TRBD1|.|TRBJ1-1|TRBV14
CASSRGTGTGGTEAFF
TGTGCCAGCAGCAGGGGGACAGGGACCGGGGGAACTGAAGCTTTCTTT
>15|.|once|TRBJ1-2|TRBV28
CASSTLSGGVNGYTF
TGTGCCAGCAGCACATTATCCGGGGGTGTAAATGGCTACACCTTC
>14|TRBD2|.|TRBJ2-7|TRBV19
CASSGGGTSYEQYF
TGTGCCAGTAGTGGCGGGGGGACCTCCTACGAGCAGTACTTC
>15|TRBD1|.|TRBJ2-5|TRBV5-1
CASSLPQGAEETQYF
TGCGCCAGCAGCCTGCCACAGGGGGCCGAAGAGACCCAGTACTTC
>15|.|once|TRBJ1-1|TRBV6-5
CASKLWGAGNTEAFF
TGTGCCAGCAAATTATGGGGCGCGGGTAACACTGAAGCTTTCTTT
>12|TRBD1|once|TRBJ1-2|TRBV24-1
CATGDRDYGYTF
TGTGCCACCGGGGACAGGGACTATGGCTACACCTTC
>14|.|.|TRBJ1-2|TRBV27
CASSSGGRAYGYTF
TGTGCCAGCAGTTCCGGCGGGAGGGCTTATGGCTACACCTTC
>14|.|.|TRBJ1-1|TRBV9
CASSVSGLNTEAFF
TGTGCCAGCAGCGTGTCTGGGTTGAACACTGAAGCTTTCTTT
>14|TRBD1|.|TRBJ1-5|TRBV2
CASRGDRGNQPQHF
TGTGCCAGCAGGGGTGACAGGGGCAATCAGCCCCAGCATTTT
>12|.|.|TRBJ1-5|TRBV6-1
CASSSQGRPQHF
TGTGCCAGCAGCAGTCAGGGTCGGCCCCAGCATTTT
>15|TRBD1|.|TRBJ1-2|TRBV27
CASSLGARGGYGYTF
TGTGCCAGCAGTTTGGGGGCCAGGGGGGGCTATGGCTACACCTTC
>12|.|.|TRBJ1-2|TRBV30
CAWVQRGYGYTF
TGTGCCTGGGTACAAAGGGGCTATGGCTACACCTTC
>15|.|.|TRBJ1-1|TRBV9
CASSPHQQTGSEAFF
TGTGCCAGCAGCCCGCACCAACAAACAGGGTCAGAAGCTTTCTTT
>19|TRBD1|.|TRBJ2-6|TRBV6-2/TRBV6-3
CASSYRSGTVRSGANVLTF
TGTGCCAGCAGTTATAGATCGGGGACAGTCCGATCTGGGGCCAACGTCCTGACTTTC